This T cell receptor (beta chain) was captured in a study of T-cell reconstitution after alpha-beta-depleted transplantation in children. Germline CDR1 is MNHEY and CDR2 is SVGEGT. This CDR3 spans 12 amino acids. V gave up 6 bases and J gave up 0 bases, with 5 bases separating them. This clonotype was seen at least ten times. Unique molecular identifiers were used in preparing the TCRbeta library. TCRdb reprocessed the PCR reads via MiXCR and lists one record per CDR3 protein. This table has about 400,000 distinct CDR3 sequences, around 20% appearing once. The sequenced sample was PBMCs from the stem cell graft donor, obtained from the stem cell graft. The sequence was obtained from a human donor who donated a stem cell graft to a child with acute myeloid leukemia. The chain joins TRBV6-2 or TRBV6-3 to TRBJ1-1; no definite D call. The CDR3 DNA sequence: TGTGCCAGCAGGACGGTGAACACTGAAGCTTTCTTT. It encodes CASRTVNTEAFF.